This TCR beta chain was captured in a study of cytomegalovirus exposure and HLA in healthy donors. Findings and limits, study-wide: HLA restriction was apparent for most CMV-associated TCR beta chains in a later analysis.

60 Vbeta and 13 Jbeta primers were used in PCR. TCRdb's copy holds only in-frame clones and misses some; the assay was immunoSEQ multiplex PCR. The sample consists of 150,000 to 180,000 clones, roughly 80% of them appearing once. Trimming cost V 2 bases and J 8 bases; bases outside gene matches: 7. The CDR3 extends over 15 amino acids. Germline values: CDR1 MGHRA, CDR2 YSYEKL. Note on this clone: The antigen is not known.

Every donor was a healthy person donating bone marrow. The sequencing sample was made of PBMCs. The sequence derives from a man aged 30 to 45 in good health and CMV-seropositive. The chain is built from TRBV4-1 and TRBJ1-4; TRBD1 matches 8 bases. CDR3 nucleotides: TGCGCCAGCAGCCAACGCGGACAGGGAAGGGAAAAACTGTTTTTT. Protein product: CASSQRGQGREKLFF.